These T cell receptor beta chains were read from a single sample in a study of blood T cell repertoires in COVID-19. The repertoire was sequenced with immunoSEQ multiplex PCR; TCRdb's copy has only in-frame clones and lacks some. The table lists some 130,000 clones, around nine tenths of them singletons. Sequencing was performed on peripheral blood. All receptors derive from a man aged 55 to 70 with active or convalescent COVID-19. CDR3s include the opening cysteine and the closing phenylalanine or tryptophan. The order of the fields is CDR3 DNA, CDR3 protein, V gene, J gene, clone size, D gene. A D gene is named only where the DNA matches it firmly. The size entry is marked missing in some rows and otherwise reads once, few, many or a size class.

cdr3_nt: TGTGCCACCATAAGGAGGGAGGACTATGGCTACACCTTC; cdr3_aa: CATIRREDYGYTF; v_call: TRBV28; j_call: TRBJ1-2; clone_size: once; d_call: -
cdr3_nt: TGTGCCTCCAGAGCGGGCGCGGGCGAGACCCAGTACTTC; cdr3_aa: CASRAGAGETQYF; v_call: TRBV4-2; j_call: TRBJ2-5; clone_size: -; d_call: -
cdr3_nt: TGTGCCAGCAGTGGAACAGGGGGCGTTTATGGCTACACCTTC; cdr3_aa: CASSGTGGVYGYTF; v_call: TRBV9; j_call: TRBJ1-2; clone_size: -; d_call: TRBD1
cdr3_nt: TGTGCCAGCTCACCGGAGTCGCTCCCCTACGAGCAGTACTTC; cdr3_aa: CASSPESLPYEQYF; v_call: TRBV18; j_call: TRBJ2-7; clone_size: -; d_call: -
cdr3_nt: TGCGCCAGCAGCTTGGCCCCAGGGATAAGGGAGCAGTACTTC; cdr3_aa: CASSLAPGIREQYF; v_call: TRBV5-1; j_call: TRBJ2-7; clone_size: -; d_call: -
cdr3_nt: TGTGCCAGCAGCCCCGGACTAGCGGGAGGCCCGCAGTATTTT; cdr3_aa: CASSPGLAGGPQYF; v_call: TRBV28; j_call: TRBJ2-3; clone_size: once; d_call: TRBD2
cdr3_nt: TGTGCCTGGAGTAGGCCGCGGGGGCGTAACTATGGCTACACCTTC; cdr3_aa: CAWSRPRGRNYGYTF; v_call: TRBV30; j_call: TRBJ1-2; clone_size: -; d_call: -
cdr3_nt: TGTGCCAGCAGCTCGGGACTATCATTAGTCTACGAGCAGTACTTC; cdr3_aa: CASSSGLSLVYEQYF; v_call: TRBV7-2; j_call: TRBJ2-7; clone_size: -; d_call: TRBD2
cdr3_nt: TGTGCCAGCAGCTTAACCCACAGGGGGGAAGAGCAGTACTTC; cdr3_aa: CASSLTHRGEEQYF; v_call: TRBV7-3; j_call: TRBJ2-7; clone_size: -; d_call: TRBD1
cdr3_nt: TGTGCCAGCAGCTCCCCAGGACAGGGTAGGCACGAGCAGTACTTC; cdr3_aa: CASSSPGQGRHEQYF; v_call: TRBV13; j_call: TRBJ2-7; clone_size: once; d_call: TRBD1
cdr3_nt: TGTGCCACCAGCAGAAACACAGGGGGCACAGATACGCAGTATTTT; cdr3_aa: CATSRNTGGTDTQYF; v_call: TRBV15; j_call: TRBJ2-3; clone_size: -; d_call: TRBD1
cdr3_nt: TGTGCCAGCTCATCCGGACAGGCCTACTCTGGAAACACCATATATTTT; cdr3_aa: CASSSGQAYSGNTIYF; v_call: TRBV18; j_call: TRBJ1-3; clone_size: -; d_call: TRBD1
cdr3_nt: TGTGCCAGCAGTTTAGTAACGGGACTAGCGGGGGGGTACAATGAGCAGTTCTTC; cdr3_aa: CASSLVTGLAGGYNEQFF; v_call: TRBV28; j_call: TRBJ2-1; clone_size: few; d_call: TRBD2
cdr3_nt: TGTGCCAGCAGCTTAACGTACACAGATACGCAGTATTTT; cdr3_aa: CASSLTYTDTQYF; v_call: TRBV7-3; j_call: TRBJ2-3; clone_size: -; d_call: -
cdr3_nt: TGTGCCAGCAGTTACTACCGACCCGCCGGAGCGGGGAGCACAGATACGCAGTATTTT; cdr3_aa: CASSYYRPAGAGSTDTQYF; v_call: TRBV6-7; j_call: TRBJ2-3; clone_size: -; d_call: TRBD2
cdr3_nt: TGTGCCGGGTCAGGGACTAGCGGGATCACCGGGGAGCTGTTTTTT; cdr3_aa: CAGSGTSGITGELFF; v_call: TRBV2; j_call: TRBJ2-2; clone_size: once; d_call: TRBD2
cdr3_nt: TGTGCTAGTGGAGAAAACCAGGGTTTCTCAGAAGCTTTCTTT; cdr3_aa: CASGENQGFSEAFF; v_call: TRBV12-5; j_call: TRBJ1-1; clone_size: medium-sized; d_call: -
cdr3_nt: TGTGCCAGCAGCCCCTGGACTGGCGGGAATTATGGCTACACCTTC; cdr3_aa: CASSPWTGGNYGYTF; v_call: TRBV7-9; j_call: TRBJ1-2; clone_size: -; d_call: -
cdr3_nt: TGTGCCACCAGCAGGGGGGGGTCCGCGGGGACTAATGAAAAACTGTTTTTT; cdr3_aa: CATSRGGSAGTNEKLFF; v_call: TRBV15; j_call: TRBJ1-4; clone_size: -; d_call: -
cdr3_nt: TGTGCCAGTAGTAGACAGAACAGGGTAGGGCAGCCCCAGCATTTT; cdr3_aa: CASSRQNRVGQPQHF; v_call: TRBV19; j_call: TRBJ1-5; clone_size: -; d_call: -
cdr3_nt: TGTGCCAGCAGTTACACCGAGACAGGTAAGTACTTC; cdr3_aa: CASSYTETGKYF; v_call: TRBV6-8; j_call: TRBJ2-7; clone_size: -; d_call: -
cdr3_nt: TGCGCCAGCAGCTTCAGACCACCGGGACTAGCGGGTAACGAGCAGTACTTC; cdr3_aa: CASSFRPPGLAGNEQYF; v_call: TRBV4-3; j_call: TRBJ2-7; clone_size: -; d_call: TRBD2
cdr3_nt: TGCGCCAGCAGCCAACGGACAGGGGGCAGTAATACCGGGGAGCTGTTTTTT; cdr3_aa: CASSQRTGGSNTGELFF; v_call: TRBV4-1; j_call: TRBJ2-2; clone_size: -; d_call: TRBD1
cdr3_nt: TGTGCCAGTAGTTCGGACAGGAAACTCTATGGCTACACCTTC; cdr3_aa: CASSSDRKLYGYTF; v_call: TRBV19; j_call: TRBJ1-2; clone_size: -; d_call: TRBD1
cdr3_nt: TGCGCCAGCAGCTTGGCGGAGGGCAGCTCTGGGGCCAACGTCCTGACTTTC; cdr3_aa: CASSLAEGSSGANVLTF; v_call: TRBV5-1; j_call: TRBJ2-6; clone_size: -; d_call: -
cdr3_nt: TGTGCCAGCAGAGAGGACATTACCGAGCAGTACTTC; cdr3_aa: CASREDITEQYF; v_call: TRBV6-4; j_call: TRBJ2-7; clone_size: -; d_call: -
cdr3_nt: TGTGCCACCAGCACCGGCCGGGGATTAGGGCCCACTGAAGCTTTCTTT; cdr3_aa: CATSTGRGLGPTEAFF; v_call: TRBV15; j_call: TRBJ1-1; clone_size: -; d_call: -
cdr3_nt: TGTGCCAGCAGAGACCTATTTAGCGGGGCGGAGACCCAGTACTTC; cdr3_aa: CASRDLFSGAETQYF; v_call: TRBV27; j_call: TRBJ2-5; clone_size: -; d_call: TRBD2
cdr3_nt: TGTGCCAGCAGTAGGGGGCGCAATCAGCCCCAGCATTTT; cdr3_aa: CASSRGRNQPQHF; v_call: TRBV12-3/TRBV12-4; j_call: TRBJ1-5; clone_size: -; d_call: TRBD1
cdr3_nt: TGTGCCAGCAGCCCCGAAAGACAGGGGGTCTATGGCTACACCTTC; cdr3_aa: CASSPERQGVYGYTF; v_call: TRBV7-2; j_call: TRBJ1-2; clone_size: -; d_call: TRBD1
cdr3_nt: TGCGCCAGCAGCTCTAACAGGCCAAACACTGAAGCTTTCTTT; cdr3_aa: CASSSNRPNTEAFF; v_call: TRBV5-1; j_call: TRBJ1-1; clone_size: -; d_call: -
cdr3_nt: TGTGCCAGCAGCCTAATTTACAGGACGGGGGGCAATCAGCCCCAGCATTTT; cdr3_aa: CASSLIYRTGGNQPQHF; v_call: TRBV28; j_call: TRBJ1-5; clone_size: -; d_call: -
cdr3_nt: TGCGCCAGCAGCTTGGCTGGCGGGGGATCCTACGAGCAGTACTTC; cdr3_aa: CASSLAGGGSYEQYF; v_call: TRBV5-1; j_call: TRBJ2-7; clone_size: -; d_call: TRBD2
cdr3_nt: TGTGCCAGCGGCAAGCAGGGAAATAGCTATGGCTACACCTTC; cdr3_aa: CASGKQGNSYGYTF; v_call: TRBV11-2; j_call: TRBJ1-2; clone_size: -; d_call: -
cdr3_nt: TGTGCCAGCAGCGTAGACCCAGGGCGGGAGACCCAGTACTTC; cdr3_aa: CASSVDPGRETQYF; v_call: TRBV9; j_call: TRBJ2-5; clone_size: -; d_call: -
cdr3_nt: TGTGCCAGCAGCGCACAGGGGGGTTTACGAGAGACCCAGTACTTC; cdr3_aa: CASSAQGGLRETQYF; v_call: TRBV5-6; j_call: TRBJ2-5; clone_size: -; d_call: TRBD1
cdr3_nt: TGTGCCACCAGCAGAGCCTTGGGGGGGACAGGGTATTTTAGTTCACCCCTCCACTTT; cdr3_aa: CATSRALGGTGYFSSPLHF; v_call: TRBV15; j_call: TRBJ1-6; clone_size: -; d_call: TRBD1
cdr3_nt: TGTGCCACCAGTGATAACCAACTAGCGGACACAGATACGCAGTATTTT; cdr3_aa: CATSDNQLADTDTQYF; v_call: TRBV24-1; j_call: TRBJ2-3; clone_size: -; d_call: TRBD2
cdr3_nt: TGTGCCAGCCGGGCAGGGGGCGGAGGCAATCAGCCCCAGCATTTT; cdr3_aa: CASRAGGGGNQPQHF; v_call: TRBV28; j_call: TRBJ1-5; clone_size: once; d_call: TRBD1
cdr3_nt: TGTGCCAGCAGCAGACAGGGGTCGGGGAATTCACCCCTCCACTTT; cdr3_aa: CASSRQGSGNSPLHF; v_call: TRBV7-2; j_call: TRBJ1-6; clone_size: -; d_call: TRBD1
cdr3_nt: TGTGCCAGCAGTGGGTCAGGGGTGGGGAACACTGAAGCTTTCTTT; cdr3_aa: CASSGSGVGNTEAFF; v_call: TRBV2; j_call: TRBJ1-1; clone_size: -; d_call: -
cdr3_nt: TGTGCCAGCAGTGGGCGACAGGGAGTAGGTTCCCAGCCCCAGCATTTT; cdr3_aa: CASSGRQGVGSQPQHF; v_call: TRBV6-1; j_call: TRBJ1-5; clone_size: -; d_call: TRBD1
cdr3_nt: TGTGCCTGGAGGAGCAGGGGCGGTGGAAACACCATATATTTT; cdr3_aa: CAWRSRGGGNTIYF; v_call: TRBV30; j_call: TRBJ1-3; clone_size: -; d_call: -
cdr3_nt: TGTGCCTGGTCCAGGGCCTCCTATAATTCACCCCTCCACTTT; cdr3_aa: CAWSRASYNSPLHF; v_call: TRBV30; j_call: TRBJ1-6; clone_size: once; d_call: -
cdr3_nt: TGCAGCGTTGAAGTAGAAGTTTATACTGAAGCTTTCTTT; cdr3_aa: CSVEVEVYTEAFF; v_call: TRBV29-1; j_call: TRBJ1-1; clone_size: -; d_call: -
cdr3_nt: TGTGCCAGCAGTTTATTCCGGGACAGGGGCGATACGCAGTATTTT; cdr3_aa: CASSLFRDRGDTQYF; v_call: TRBV27; j_call: TRBJ2-3; clone_size: -; d_call: TRBD1
cdr3_nt: TGTGCCAGCAGCCCTGGACTAACATACCAAGAGACCCAGTACTTC; cdr3_aa: CASSPGLTYQETQYF; v_call: TRBV5-4; j_call: TRBJ2-5; clone_size: -; d_call: -
cdr3_nt: TGTGCCAGCAGCCAATTCCCTAGCGGAACCTTTAACAATGAGCAGTTCTTC; cdr3_aa: CASSQFPSGTFNNEQFF; v_call: TRBV4-2; j_call: TRBJ2-1; clone_size: -; d_call: TRBD2
cdr3_nt: TGCGCCAGCAGCCAAGGACCCAGGGCTAACTATGGCTACACCTTC; cdr3_aa: CASSQGPRANYGYTF; v_call: TRBV4-3; j_call: TRBJ1-2; clone_size: -; d_call: -